Listed here is a single T cell receptor (beta chain). This entry is derived from a study of CD8 T cells in Susac syndrome. The CDR3 consists of 12 residues. The germline V gene has CDR1 SQVTM and CDR2 ANQGSEA. V dropped 1 base and J dropped 0 bases, with 3 bases sitting between them. When the RNA was reverse transcribed, random hexamers were used with an input of about 0.45 to 1 ug. The method of amplification for TCR beta CDR3 was immunoSEQ multiplex PCR, covering 54 Vbeta and 13 Jbeta. One entry per CDR3 protein results from TCRdb running MiXCR on the immunoSEQ multiplex PCR reads. The data contain 160,000 or so distinct CDR3 sequences, 95% of them seen just once; the ten biggest clones take up about 0.15%.

This chain connects TRBV29-1 to TRBJ1-2; D uncertain. This clonotype was obtained from a human donor with multiple sclerosis. The specimen sequenced was CD8+ T cells from PBMCs. The CDR3 reads CSVEGPNYGYTF. The CDR3 nucleotides are TGCAGCGTTGAAGGTCCTAACTATGGCTACACCTTC.